The rows below give T cell receptor beta chains drawn from one sample of a study of blood T cell repertoires in COVID-19. Using immunoSEQ multiplex PCR, the repertoire was profiled, and TCRdb retains in-frame clones only, with some absent. The sample holds approximately 400,000 clones, 70% to 90% seen once. Sequencing input: peripheral blood. Source of these receptors: a man aged 40-55 years with acute or convalescent COVID-19. Each CDR3 is given with its conserved first and last residue. The order of the fields is V gene, J gene, D gene, clone size, CDR3 protein, CDR3 DNA. A D gene is named only where the DNA matches it firmly. Clone size, where shown, is once, few, many, or a class for clones that have expanded.

TRBV6-5	TRBJ2-2	TRBD1	-	CASSPRQGAPGELFF	TGTGCCAGCAGTCCTCGACAGGGGGCCCCCGGGGAGCTGTTTTTT
TRBV10-3	TRBJ2-1	TRBD2	-	CAISESRVLAGALPYNEQFF	TGTGCCATCAGTGAGTCGAGGGTTCTAGCGGGGGCCCTCCCTTACAATGAGCAGTTCTTC
TRBV2	TRBJ2-1	TRBD2	-	CASREGLAGIHDEQFF	TGTGCCAGCAGAGAAGGACTAGCGGGGATTCATGATGAGCAGTTCTTC
TRBV5-4	TRBJ1-1	-	-	CASSLDLRGNTEAFF	TGTGCCAGCAGCTTGGACCTCCGGGGGAACACTGAAGCTTTCTTT
TRBV7-9	TRBJ2-5	-	few	CASSTFRGSQETQYF	TGTGCCAGCAGCACCTTCAGGGGCTCCCAAGAGACCCAGTACTTC
TRBV6-5	TRBJ1-1	-	-	CASSYSVVGTGDEAFF	TGTGCCAGCAGTTACTCGGTCGTGGGTACAGGAGATGAAGCTTTCTTT
TRBV11-2	TRBJ2-7	TRBD1	-	CAREDRPTYEQYF	TGTGCCAGAGAGGACAGGCCGACCTACGAGCAGTACTTC
TRBV3-1/TRBV3-2	TRBJ2-3	TRBD2	-	CASSPNSGGGTDTQYF	TGTGCCAGCAGCCCAAATAGCGGGGGGGGCACAGATACGCAGTATTTT
TRBV7-3	TRBJ2-1	TRBD2	few	CASSSGLAGAQAEQFF	TGTGCCAGCAGCTCGGGACTAGCGGGGGCCCAGGCTGAGCAGTTCTTC
TRBV30	TRBJ2-7	TRBD2	-	CAWTVEAGVNYEQYF	TGTGCCTGGACCGTAGAAGCGGGAGTGAATTACGAGCAGTACTTC
TRBV5-1	TRBJ2-3	-	-	CASTSTSDLTDTQYF	TGCGCCAGCACCTCGACTTCGGATCTCACAGATACGCAGTATTTT
TRBV6-5	TRBJ1-1	-	-	CASSYGSNTEAFF	TGTGCCAGCAGTTATGGGAGCAACACTGAAGCTTTCTTT
TRBV5-1	TRBJ2-2	TRBD1	-	CASSWGTGSNTGELFF	TGCGCCAGCAGCTGGGGGACAGGGTCGAACACCGGGGAGCTGTTTTTT
TRBV7-9	TRBJ1-1	-	once	CASSSRNTEAFF	TGTGCCAGCAGCTCTCGGAACACTGAAGCTTTCTTT
TRBV28	TRBJ2-3	TRBD2	-	CASSRLAGGVDTQYF	TGTGCCAGCAGCCGACTAGCGGGGGGGGTAGATACGCAGTATTTT
TRBV5-1	TRBJ2-7	TRBD1	-	CASSLGDRVYEQYF	TGCGCCAGCAGCTTGGGGGACAGGGTCTACGAGCAGTACTTC